The T cell receptor beta chain under discussion was sequenced for a study of sequential checkpoint blockade in melanoma. Study-wide background: Randomization was 1:1 between first-line nivolumab→ipilimumab and ipilimumab→nivolumab. Both treatment sequences were followed by maintenance nivolumab.

The repertoire was sequenced with immunoSEQ multiplex PCR; TCRdb's copy has only in-frame clones and lacks some. The sample contains 30,000 to 45,000 clones, roughly 88% of which appear only once. As to treatment: randomized to nivolumab then ipilimumab (arm A) or the reverse (arm B). None of the patients previously received DNA-damaging chemotherapy. PBMC sorting kept live CD3+CD8+ cells without CD19 or CD56. The sample consisted of CD8+ T cells sorted from blood (inferred from file names), taken from a patient given nivolumab and ipilimumab in sequence. The clonotype comes from a human donor with melanoma.

The CDR3 here is CASSPLGATYEQYF. In DNA form, the CDR3 reads TGTGCCAGCTCACCCTTAGGGGCCACCTACGAGCAGTACTTC. The V gene is TRBV18, the J gene TRBJ2-7, with a possible D match to TRBD1 (5 bases). The CDR3 length is 14 residues. The V end lost 3 bases, the J end lost 2 bases, and 11 bases lay between the germline ends. Germline V CDR1 and CDR2: KGHSH, LQKENI.